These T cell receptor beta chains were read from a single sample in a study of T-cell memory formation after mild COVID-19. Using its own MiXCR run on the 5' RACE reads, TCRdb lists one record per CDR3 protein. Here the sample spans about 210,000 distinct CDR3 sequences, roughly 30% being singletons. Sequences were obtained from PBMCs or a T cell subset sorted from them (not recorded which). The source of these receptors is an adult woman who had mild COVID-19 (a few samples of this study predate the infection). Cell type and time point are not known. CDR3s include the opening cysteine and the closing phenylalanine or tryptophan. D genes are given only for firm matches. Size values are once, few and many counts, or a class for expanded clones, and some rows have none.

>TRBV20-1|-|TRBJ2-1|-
TGCAGTGCTAGGTCCGGGGGTAGGGACAATGAGCAGTTCTTC
CSARSGGRDNEQFF
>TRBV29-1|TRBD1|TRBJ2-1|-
TGCAGCGTTGAATCAACAGGGGTGGGTGACAATGAGCAGTTCTTC
CSVESTGVGDNEQFF
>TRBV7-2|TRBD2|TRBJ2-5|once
TGTGCCAGCAGCTCGGAGCGGGGGGGCTGGGGAGAGACCCAGTACTTC
CASSSERGGWGETQYF
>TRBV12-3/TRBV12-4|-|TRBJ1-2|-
TGTGCCAGCAGTTTTGGTGTGGGAAAGTATGGCTACACCTTC
CASSFGVGKYGYTF
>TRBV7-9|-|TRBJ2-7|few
TGTGCCAGCAGCCAAAAGGGAGGTTACGAGCAGTACTTC
CASSQKGGYEQYF
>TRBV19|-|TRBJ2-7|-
TGTGCCAGTAGTATAGGCAGGACTTTTGACGAGCAGTACTTC
CASSIGRTFDEQYF
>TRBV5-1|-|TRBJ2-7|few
TGCGCCAGCAGCTTGGGTGGGACGGACACCTACGAGCAGTACTTC
CASSLGGTDTYEQYF
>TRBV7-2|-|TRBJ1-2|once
TGTGCCAGCAGCATAGGAGGGAGTCCCTATGGCTACACCTTC
CASSIGGSPYGYTF
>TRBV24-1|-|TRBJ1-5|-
TGTGCCACCAGTGACACAGGGAGCAATCAGCCCCAGCATTTT
CATSDTGSNQPQHF
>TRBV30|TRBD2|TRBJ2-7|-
TGTGCCTGGACTGCGGGGGGAACCTACGAGCAGTACTTC
CAWTAGGTYEQYF
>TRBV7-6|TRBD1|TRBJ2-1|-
TGTGCCAGCAGCTCGACAGGGGGCAATGAGCAGTTCTTC
CASSSTGGNEQFF
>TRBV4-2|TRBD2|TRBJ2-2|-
TGTGCCAGCAGCGGCCTTTGGGCGGGAGATGCGGGCGGGGAGCTGTTTTTT
CASSGLWAGDAGGELFF
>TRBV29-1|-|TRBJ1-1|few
TGCAGCGCTACGCGTGGCGACACTGAAGCTTTCTTT
CSATRGDTEAFF
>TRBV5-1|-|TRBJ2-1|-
TGCGCCAGCAGCTTGGCCGGGGGCATCTCCTACAATGAGCAGTTCTTC
CASSLAGGISYNEQFF
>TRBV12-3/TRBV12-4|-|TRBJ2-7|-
TGTGCCAGCAGATTGAGGCAGGGTTCTCACGAGCAGTACTTC
CASRLRQGSHEQYF
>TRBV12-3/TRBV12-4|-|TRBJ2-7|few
TGTGCCAGCAGTTCCACCCGGGACGGAATCTACGAGCAGTACTTC
CASSSTRDGIYEQYF
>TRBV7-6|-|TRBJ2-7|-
TGTGCCAGCAGCTTAGGGGACACCCTCTACGAGCAGTACTTC
CASSLGDTLYEQYF
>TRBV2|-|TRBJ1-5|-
TGTGCCAGCAGTGTAGAACGGGGCAATCAGCCCCAGCATTTT
CASSVERGNQPQHF
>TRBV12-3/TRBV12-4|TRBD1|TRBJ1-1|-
TGTGCCAGCAGTTCAGGGGGGGACAGGGGAAACACTGAAGCTTTCTTT
CASSSGGDRGNTEAFF
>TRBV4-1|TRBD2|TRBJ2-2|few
TGCGCCAGCAGCCAAGATAGAAGCGGGGGGTCCACCGGGGAGCTGTTTTTT
CASSQDRSGGSTGELFF
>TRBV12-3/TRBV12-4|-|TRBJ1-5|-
TGTGCCAGCACCCAAGGCTGGGTTGACGGTCAGCCCCAGCATTTT
CASTQGWVDGQPQHF
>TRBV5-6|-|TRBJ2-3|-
TGTGCCAGCAGGCTAGCTGCCACAGATACGCAGTATTTT
CASRLAATDTQYF
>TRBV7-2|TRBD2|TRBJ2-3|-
TGTGCCAGCAGCTTTCCGACTAGCGGGAGAGGATGGGCGCAGTATTTT
CASSFPTSGRGWAQYF
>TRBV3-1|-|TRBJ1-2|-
TGTGCCAGCAGCCCACGCCCCACCGACTATGGCTACACCTTC
CASSPRPTDYGYTF
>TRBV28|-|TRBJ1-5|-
TGTGCCAGCACCGTACCGCAGGGGACCCAGCCCCAGCATTTT
CASTVPQGTQPQHF
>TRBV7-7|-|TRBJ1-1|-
TGTGCTAGCAGCCCCAACGACGGGAACACTGAAGCTTTCTTT
CASSPNDGNTEAFF
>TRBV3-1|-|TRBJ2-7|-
TGTGCCAGCAGCCAAGATTGGAGGGCTGAGCAGTACTTC
CASSQDWRAEQYF
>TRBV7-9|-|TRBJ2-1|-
TGTGCCAGCAGCATTGGGAACAGGGCAGATGAGCAGTTCTTC
CASSIGNRADEQFF
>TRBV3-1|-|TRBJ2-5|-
TGTGCCAGCAGCCAAAGGTTGATAGACCAGTACTTC
CASSQRLIDQYF
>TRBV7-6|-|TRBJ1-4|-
TGTGCCAGCAGCTTACTGGCAACTAATGAAAAACTGTTTTTT
CASSLLATNEKLFF
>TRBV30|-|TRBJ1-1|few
TGTGCCTGGGGGGGTTACACTGAAGCTTTCTTT
CAWGGYTEAFF
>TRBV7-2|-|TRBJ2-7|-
TGTGCCAGCAGCTTGAAAAGGCAGCAGTACTTC
CASSLKRQQYF
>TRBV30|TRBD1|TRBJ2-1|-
TGTGCCTGGGGGACAGGGACCCATCGGGGGAATGAGCAGTTCTTC
CAWGTGTHRGNEQFF
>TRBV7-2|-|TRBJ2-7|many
TGCGCCAGCAGCTTGTCGGGGGGCTCTTACGAGCAGTACTTC
CASSLSGGSYEQYF
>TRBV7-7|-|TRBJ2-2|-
TGTGCCAGCAGCTTAGAGCCGGCCAGGGTCCGGACCGGGGAGCTGTTTTTT
CASSLEPARVRTGELFF
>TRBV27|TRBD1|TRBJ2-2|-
TGTGCCAGCCGCTGGACAGGGGGAAGCACCGGGGAGCTGTTTTTT
CASRWTGGSTGELFF
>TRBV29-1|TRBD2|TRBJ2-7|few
TGCAGCGTTGCCGCGGGGGGGCTTACGGCCTACGAGCAGTACTTC
CSVAAGGLTAYEQYF
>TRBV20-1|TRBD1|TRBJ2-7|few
TGCAGTGCTAGAACTACAGGGGTGTCCTACGAGCAGTACTTC
CSARTTGVSYEQYF
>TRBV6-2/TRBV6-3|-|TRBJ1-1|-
TGTGCCAGCAGTTTCAGGGTACGGGGCGGCATGAACACTGAAGCTTTCTTT
CASSFRVRGGMNTEAFF
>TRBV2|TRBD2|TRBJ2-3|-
TGTGCCAGCAGTGGGTCCCCGGGAGGACGCGTCGCAGATACGCAGTATTTT
CASSGSPGGRVADTQYF
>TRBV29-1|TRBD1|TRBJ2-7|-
TGCAGCGTTGAAGGGGGTCGGGACAGGTACGAGCAGTACTTC
CSVEGGRDRYEQYF